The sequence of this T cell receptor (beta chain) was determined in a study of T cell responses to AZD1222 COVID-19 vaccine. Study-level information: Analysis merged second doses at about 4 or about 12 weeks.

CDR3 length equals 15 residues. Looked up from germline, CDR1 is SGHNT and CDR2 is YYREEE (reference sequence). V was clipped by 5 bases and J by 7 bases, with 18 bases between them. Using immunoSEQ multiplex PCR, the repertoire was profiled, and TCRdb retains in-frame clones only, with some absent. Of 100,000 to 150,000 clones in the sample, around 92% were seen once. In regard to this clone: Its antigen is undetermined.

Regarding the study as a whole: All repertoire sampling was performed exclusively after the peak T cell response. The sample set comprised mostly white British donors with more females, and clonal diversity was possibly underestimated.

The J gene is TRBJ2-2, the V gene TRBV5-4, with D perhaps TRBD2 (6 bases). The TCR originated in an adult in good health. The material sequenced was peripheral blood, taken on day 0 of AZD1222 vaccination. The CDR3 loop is CASSSGGELVGELFF. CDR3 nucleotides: TGTGCCAGCAGTTCGGGCGGGGAGCTGGTCGGGGAGCTGTTTTTT.